The next 30 T cell receptor beta chains were all read from a single sample in a study of control samples from healthy donors and cancer patients. The table came from immunoSEQ multiplex PCR; TCRdb's copy has only in-frame clones and leaves some out. The repertoire includes approximately 150,000 clones, 80% to 95% of them detected once, and roughly 0.64% sits in the top ten. Input material: blood. These receptors all come from a woman aged 30 to 39 in good health.

The CDR3 protein is CASSPKLTGGGVRPYEQYF. In DNA, the CDR3 is TGTGCCAGCAGCCCTAAGCTGACAGGGGGCGGCGTTAGACCCTACGAGCAGTACTTC. The chain has TRBV9 and TRBJ2-7; 10 bases line up with TRBD1. Unmatched junction bases numbered 18, after V lost 4 bases and J lost 2 bases. The germline V gene has CDR1 SGDLS and CDR2 YYNGEE. The CDR3 contains 19 residues.

The chain has TRBV19 and TRBJ1-5; D unresolved. The CDR3 runs to 14 residues. Germline CDR1 and CDR2: LNHDA and SQIVND (reference sequence). Trimming took 5 bases from V and 1 from J, leaving 9 bases between them. The CDR3 sequence: CASSLSDSNQPQHF. The CDR3 nucleotides are TGTGCCAGTAGTTTGTCAGACAGCAATCAGCCCCAGCATTTT.

V and J are TRBV5-1 and TRBJ2-1; D is unclear. Germline V CDR1 and CDR2: SGHRS, YFSETQ. CDR3 size: 15 residues. Trimming cost V 0 bases and J 2 bases, with 9 bases left between them. The CDR3 DNA is TGCGCCAGCAGCTTGGAGGCCGGAACCTACAATGAGCAGTTCTTC. Amino acid sequence: CASSLEAGTYNEQFF.

The rearrangement links TRBV11-1 to TRBJ1-1; no clear D. V was trimmed by 0 bases and J by 5 bases, leaving 7 bases between them. The CDR3 runs to 13 residues. Germline CDR1 reads SGHAT; CDR2 reads FQDESV (reference sequence). The DNA for the CDR3 is TGTGCCAGCAGCTTAGCGGGAGGGACTGAAGCTTTCTTT. It encodes CASSLAGGTEAFF.

This clone is a singleton in its sample. V gene TRBV9 combines with J gene TRBJ2-7; D uncertain. Trimming shortened V by 4 bases and J by 2 bases, and 7 bases separated the two germline ends. The CDR3 covers 12 residues. CDR1 SGDLS and CDR2 YYNGEE come from the germline V gene. CDR3 region: CASSSVPYEQYF. CDR3 coding DNA: TGTGCCAGCAGCTCAGTCCCCTACGAGCAGTACTTC.

CDR3 residues: CASTRGTDYGYTF. The CDR3, as DNA: TGTGCCAGCACCCGAGGGACAGACTATGGCTACACCTTC. This sequence joins TRBV7-9 and TRBJ1-2; TRBD1 agrees at 7 bases. J lost 3 bases, V lost 7 bases, and 5 bases had no gene match. The V gene's germline CDR1 is SEHNR and CDR2 FQNEAQ (reference sequence). There are 13 residues in the CDR3.

This clone was picked up one time. The chain combines TRBV2 with TRBJ2-7; 9 positions match TRBD1. Germline V gene lookup returns CDR1 SNHLY and CDR2 FYNNEI. CDR3 size: 13 residues. With 6 bases clipped from V and 4 bases from J, the junction kept 4 bases outside the gene matches. CDR3 amino acids: CASSLGTGYEQYF. CDR3 nucleotides: TGTGCCAGCAGCCTCGGGACAGGGTACGAGCAGTACTTC.

The V gene is TRBV18, the J gene TRBJ2-7, with TRBD1 identical over 9 bases. CDR1 KGHSH and CDR2 LQKENI come from the germline V gene. This CDR3 is 15 amino acids long. V lost 3 bases to trimming and J lost 5 bases; unmatched junction nucleotides: 8. The CDR3 sequence: CASSPAGTGRNEQYF. DNA for the CDR3: TGTGCCAGCTCACCGGCCGGGACAGGGAGGAACGAGCAGTACTTC.

In this sample, this clone turned up a few times. At one end the junction does not follow the germline gene, possibly because of a read error. The genes are TRBV27 and TRBJ1-1, with 10 bases matching TRBD1. Germline-derived CDR1 and CDR2 are MNHEY and SMNVEV (reference sequence). The CDR3 contains 19 residues. CDR3 amino acids: CASRLSSLWDRGLNTEAFF. CDR3 DNA sequence: TGTGCCAGCAGATTATCCAGCCTCTGGGACAGGGGTTTGAACACTGAAGCTTTCTTT.

V and J are TRBV6-2 or TRBV6-3 and TRBJ1-2; no clear D gene. The ends were cut back, 4 bases at V and 0 bases at J, with 6 bases in the middle. There are 13 residues in the CDR3. Looked up from germline, CDR1 is MNHEY and CDR2 is SVGEGT. The CDR3 is CASSLFPNYGYTF. The CDR3 region has the DNA TGTGCCAGCAGTTTGTTTCCTAACTATGGCTACACCTTC.

V usage is TRBV29-1 and J usage is TRBJ1-1; D call uncertain. Germline V CDR1 and CDR2: SQVTM, ANQGSEA. Trimming cost V 7 bases and J 4 bases, with 13 bases left between them. This CDR3 is 12 amino acids long. The CDR3 loop reads CSGGRDGTEAFF. The CDR3 DNA reads TGCAGCGGGGGTCGCGATGGCACTGAAGCTTTCTTT.

This clone was recorded once. The V gene is TRBV21-1, the J gene TRBJ2-1. TRBV21-1 is a listed pseudogene. The CDR3 is 17 residues long. The DNA of the CDR3 is TGTGCCAGCAGCAAATTGGGGGTAGGGGCGGCTTGCAATGAGCAGTTCTTC. It codes for CASSKLGVGAACNEQFF.

A few counts support this clone. This chain connects TRBV5-4 to TRBJ1-6, with 7 bases fitting TRBD1. The CDR3 has 15 amino acids. J lost 5 bases, V lost 2 bases, and 4 bases had no gene match. The germline CDR1 and CDR2 sequences are SGHNT and YYREEE (reference sequence). CDR3 protein: CASSFPGQHNSPLHF. Here the CDR3 DNA reads TGTGCCAGCAGCTTCCCGGGACAGCATAATTCACCCCTCCACTTT.

This clone has a single count. The V and J genes are TRBV28 and TRBJ2-7; TRBD2 is a possible D gene (5 bases). The ends were cut back, 5 bases at V and 0 bases at J, with 11 bases in the middle. Germline loops: CDR1 MDHEN, CDR2 SYDVKM. This CDR3 comprises 14 residues. For the CDR3, the DNA is TGTGCCAGCAGTCCCTGGACTGGCTCCTACGAGCAGTACTTC. It codes for CASSPWTGSYEQYF.

The chain employs TRBV19 and TRBJ2-3; D possibly corresponds to TRBD1 (6 bases). Germline V gene lookup returns CDR1 LNHDA and CDR2 SQIVND (reference sequence). Trimming left V 5 bases short and J 3 bases short, with 9 bases between. This CDR3 has 13 amino acids. DNA for the CDR3: TGTGCCAGTAGTTCTACAGGGACAGATACGCAGTATTTT. It yields the protein CASSSTGTDTQYF.

V is TRBV13 and J is TRBJ2-7, with D tentatively TRBD1 (6 bases). Germline lookup yields CDR1 PRHDT and CDR2 FYEKMQ (reference sequence). The CDR3 totals 14 residues. With 6 bases removed from V and 5 bases from J, the gap between germline ends came to 17 bases. CDR3 in amino acids: CASSQGQLDHEQYF. The DNA for the CDR3 is TGTGCCAGCAGTCAAGGACAGTTAGACCACGAGCAGTACTTC.

The rearrangement joins TRBV7-9 to TRBJ2-7; 8 bases are shared with TRBD1. Germline V gives CDR1 SEHNR, CDR2 FQNEAQ (reference sequence). The ends lost 7 bases at V and 2 bases at J; junction bases unmatched: 10. This CDR3 is 15 amino acids long. The CDR3, as DNA: TGTGCCAGCACCGGTGGTGGGACAGGTGCCTACGAGCAGTACTTC. Its translation is CASTGGGTGAYEQYF.

This chain joins TRBV6-6 and TRBJ2-7, with no clear D. The germline CDR1 and CDR2 sequences are MNHNY and SVGAGI (reference sequence). V gave up 2 bases and J gave up 3 bases, with 8 bases separating them. There are 13 residues in the CDR3. CDR3 DNA sequence: TGTGCCAGCAGTTACGCAGAGATCTACGAGCAGTACTTC. Its translation is CASSYAEIYEQYF.

The chain is built from TRBV5-1 and TRBJ1-2, with D possibly TRBD1 on 5 matching bases. Germline CDR1 is SGHRS and CDR2 is YFSETQ. The CDR3 totals 13 residues. Trimming left V 4 bases short and J 5 bases short, with 12 bases between. CDR3 DNA: TGCGCCAGCAGCGGGGGGGACTTTTATGGCTACACCTTC. Its translation: CASSGGDFYGYTF.

In regard to this clone: Other DNA sequences in this specimen translate into the identical CDR3. The CDR3 here is CASSDSLVSEQYF. The CDR3 region has the DNA TGTGCCAGCAGTGATTCATTAGTTTCCGAGCAGTACTTC. The chain carries TRBV2 and TRBJ2-7, with unresolved D. Germline V gene lookup returns CDR1 SNHLY and CDR2 FYNNEI. CDR3 length: 13 amino acids. Trimming left V 3 bases short and J 6 bases short, with 12 bases between.

The chain uses TRBV9 and TRBJ1-1; 9 positions match TRBD1. Germline CDR1 SGDLS, CDR2 YYNGEE. The CDR3 totals 15 residues. With 0 bases clipped from V and 4 bases from J, the junction kept 4 bases outside the gene matches. The DNA for the CDR3 is TGTGCCAGCAGCGTAGTCGGGACAGGGACCACTGAAGCTTTCTTT. Its translation: CASSVVGTGTTEAFF.

The rearrangement joins TRBV7-3 to TRBJ1-1; 9 bases fit TRBD1. Germline assignment: CDR1 SGHTA and CDR2 FQGTGA. V lost 0 bases and J lost 4; bases outside the gene matches: 3. This CDR3 comprises 15 residues. The CDR3 DNA is TGTGCCAGCAGCTTAACGACAGGGGGGAGCACTGAAGCTTTCTTT. Protein: CASSLTTGGSTEAFF.

The chain joins TRBV4-2 to TRBJ1-5; D is ambiguous. The V end lost 4 bases, the J end lost 8 bases, and 12 bases lay between the germline ends. This CDR3 is built from 13 residues. Germline V gives CDR1 LGHNA, CDR2 YNFKEQ. CDR3 nucleotides: TGTGCCAGCAGCCCAAGCTTGGCTGAGCCCCAGCATTTT. As protein: CASSPSLAEPQHF.

J is TRBJ1-2 and V is TRBV21-1. TRBV21-1 constitutes a pseudogene. CDR3 length: 16 residues. Here the CDR3 reads CASSKRLKGRVYGYTF. The CDR3 nucleotides read TGTGCCAGCAGCAAAAGGTTAAAGGGACGGGTCTATGGCTACACCTTC.

J is TRBJ2-1 and V is TRBV11-2; D is ambiguous. CDR1 and CDR2 (germline): SGHAT, FQNNGV. The CDR3 covers 13 residues. Trimming pared 1 base from V and 3 bases from J, leaving 4 bases between. The CDR3 bases are TGTGCCAGCAGCTTAGTAAGCTACAATGAGCAGTTCTTC. This codes for CASSLVSYNEQFF.

This CDR3 is CASSTGQLQETQYF. CDR3 coding DNA: TGTGCCAGTAGTACAGGCCAACTACAAGAGACCCAGTACTTC. The chain couples TRBV19 to TRBJ2-5; D is unclear. CDR1 is LNHDA, CDR2 SQIVND, per germline (reference sequence). The CDR3 contains 14 residues. Trimming took 4 bases from V and 2 from J, leaving 11 bases between them.

CDR3 DNA: TGTGCCACCAGCAGAGGACAGGGGTTAACCTACAATGAGCAGTTCTTC. It specifies CATSRGQGLTYNEQFF. The V gene is TRBV15, the J gene TRBJ2-1, with TRBD1 matching 8 bases. CDR3 size: 16 residues. Germline V gives CDR1 LNHNV, CDR2 YYDKDF (reference sequence). The junction had 4 bases not matched to a gene; V was cut back by 1 base and J by 2 bases.

The chain couples TRBV28 to TRBJ2-1; 8 bases fit TRBD2. V was pared by 7 bases and J by 4 bases, with 12 bases of the junction left unmatched. This CDR3 comprises 16 residues. CDR1 and CDR2 from the germline V gene are MDHEN and SYDVKM. CDR3 DNA: TGTGCCAGCACCGGACCCGCTAGCGGGTTTTACAATGAGCAGTTCTTC. Translated, it gives CASTGPASGFYNEQFF.

This chain connects TRBV5-4 to TRBJ2-7; D not certain. V was clipped by 0 bases and J by 3 bases, with 4 bases between them. CDR1 and CDR2 (germline): SGHNT, YYREEE (reference sequence). The CDR3 covers 12 residues. CDR3 DNA: TGTGCCAGCAGCTTGGTGGGCTACGAGCAGTACTTC. Protein product: CASSLVGYEQYF.

This clone has a single count. The rearrangement links TRBV3-1 (or the pseudogene TRBV3-2) to TRBJ2-7; a weak D match, TRBD1 (7 bases). V dropped 0 bases and J dropped 4 bases, with 16 bases sitting between them. Germline CDR1 reads LGHDT; CDR2 reads YNNKEL (reference sequence). This CDR3 has 16 amino acids. CDR3 sequence: CASSQEGGGVGYEQYF. The CDR3 coding sequence is TGTGCCAGCAGCCAAGAAGGGGGCGGGGTTGGGTACGAGCAGTACTTC.